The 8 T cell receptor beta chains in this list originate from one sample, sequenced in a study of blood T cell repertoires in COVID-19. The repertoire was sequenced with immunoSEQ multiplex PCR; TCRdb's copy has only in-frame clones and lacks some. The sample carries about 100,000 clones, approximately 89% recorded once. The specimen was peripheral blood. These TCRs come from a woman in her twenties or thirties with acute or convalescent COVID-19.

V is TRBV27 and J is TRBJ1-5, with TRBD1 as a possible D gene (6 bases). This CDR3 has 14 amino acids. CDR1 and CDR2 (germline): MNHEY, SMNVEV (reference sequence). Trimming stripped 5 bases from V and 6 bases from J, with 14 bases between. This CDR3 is CASSPSGRGQPQHF. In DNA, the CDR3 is TGTGCCAGCAGTCCCTCCGGCAGGGGTCAGCCCCAGCATTTT.

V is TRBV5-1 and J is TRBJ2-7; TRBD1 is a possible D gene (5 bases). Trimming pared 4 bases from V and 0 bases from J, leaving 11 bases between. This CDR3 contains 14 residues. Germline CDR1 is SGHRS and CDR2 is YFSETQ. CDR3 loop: CASSQGSNSYEQYF. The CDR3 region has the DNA TGCGCCAGCAGCCAGGGCTCCAACTCCTACGAGCAGTACTTC.

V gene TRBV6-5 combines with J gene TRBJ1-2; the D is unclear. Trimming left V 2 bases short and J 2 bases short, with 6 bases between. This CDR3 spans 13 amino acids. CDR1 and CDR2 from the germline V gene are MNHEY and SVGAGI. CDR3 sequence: CASSYRENYGYTF. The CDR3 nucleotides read TGTGCCAGCAGTTACCGAGAGAACTATGGCTACACCTTC.

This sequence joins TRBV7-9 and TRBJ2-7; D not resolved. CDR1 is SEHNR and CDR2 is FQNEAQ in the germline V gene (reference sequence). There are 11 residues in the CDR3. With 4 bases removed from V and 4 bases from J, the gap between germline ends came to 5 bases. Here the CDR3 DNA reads TGTGCCAGCAGCTCCAGATACGAGCAGTACTTC. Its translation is CASSSRYEQYF.

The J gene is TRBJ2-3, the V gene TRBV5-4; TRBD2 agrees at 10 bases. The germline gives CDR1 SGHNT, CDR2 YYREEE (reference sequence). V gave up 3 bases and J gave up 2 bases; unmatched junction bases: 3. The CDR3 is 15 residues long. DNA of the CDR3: TGTGCCAGCAGCTACGGGACTAGCGACACAGATACGCAGTATTTT. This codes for CASSYGTSDTDTQYF.

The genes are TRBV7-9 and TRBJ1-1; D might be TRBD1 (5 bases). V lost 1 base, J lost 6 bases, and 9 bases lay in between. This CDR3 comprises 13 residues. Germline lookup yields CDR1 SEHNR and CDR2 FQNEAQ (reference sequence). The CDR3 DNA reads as TGTGCCAGCAGCTTAGTAGCAGGGCCTGAAGCTTTCTTT. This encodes CASSLVAGPEAFF.

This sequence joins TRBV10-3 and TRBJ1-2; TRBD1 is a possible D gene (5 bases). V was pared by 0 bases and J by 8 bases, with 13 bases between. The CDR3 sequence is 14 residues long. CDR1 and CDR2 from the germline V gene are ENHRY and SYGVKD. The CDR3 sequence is CAISESGQGSGYTF. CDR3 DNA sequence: TGTGCCATCAGTGAGTCGGGGCAGGGAAGCGGCTACACCTTC.

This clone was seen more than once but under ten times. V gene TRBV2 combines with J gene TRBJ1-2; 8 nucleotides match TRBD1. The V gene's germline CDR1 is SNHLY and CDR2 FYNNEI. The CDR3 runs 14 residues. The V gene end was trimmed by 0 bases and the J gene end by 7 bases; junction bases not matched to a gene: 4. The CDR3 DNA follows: TGTGCCAGCAGTGAAGCGGACAGGGTCGGTGGCTACACCTTC. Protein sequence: CASSEADRVGGYTF.